The 27 T cell receptor beta chains below all came from one sample that was sequenced in a study of OX40 agonist ivuxolimab in advanced cancers. Produced via immunoSEQ multiplex PCR; TCRdb's table is partial and in-frame only. The sample includes tens of thousands of clones, 70% to 90% of them seen just once. Sequences were derived from CD4+ or CD8+ T cells sorted from blood, sampled in a trial of the OX40 agonist ivuxolimab. The source is an adult with an advanced solid tumor such as melanoma, head and neck, liver or kidney cancer.

V gene TRBV7-2 combines with J gene TRBJ2-3; TRBD2 matches at 10 bases. Germline assignment: CDR1 SGHTA and CDR2 FQGNSA. The CDR3 loop spans 13 amino acids. J was trimmed by 4 bases and V by 11 bases; bases with no gene match: 6. The CDR3 sequence is CADASGSSDTQYF. Written as DNA, the CDR3 is TGTGCCGATGCTAGCGGGAGTTCAGATACGCAGTATTTT.

The chain is built from TRBV5-6 and TRBJ2-6, with 7 bases aligning to TRBD2. The V segment lost 1 base and the J segment 2 bases; nucleotides outside the gene matches: 3. The germline gives CDR1 SGHDT, CDR2 YYEEEE. The CDR3 spans 16 residues. The CDR3 DNA sequence: TGTGCCAGCAGCTTGTTTGGACTAGCTGGGGCCAACGTCCTGACTTTC. It yields the protein CASSLFGLAGANVLTF.

The V and J genes are TRBV9 and TRBJ1-1, with D possibly matching TRBD1 (5 bases). V lost 6 bases and J 1 base, leaving 10 bases between the germline ends. The CDR3 is made up of 13 amino acids. From germline, CDR1 is SGDLS and CDR2 YYNGEE. The CDR3 nucleotides read TGTGCCAGCAATCCGGGGGGGAACACTGAAGCTTTCTTT. This codes for CASNPGGNTEAFF. The complete variable domain, with remaining parts taken from reference TRBV9 and TRBJ1-1, reads DSGVTQTPKHLITATGQRVTLRCSPRSGDLSVYWYQQSLDQGLQFLIQYYNGEERAKGNILERFSAQQFPDLHSELNLSSLELGDSALYFCASNPGGNTEAFFGQGTRLTVV.

The rearrangement joins TRBV6-5 to TRBJ2-1, with D possibly matching TRBD2 (5 bases). The germline V and J ends were trimmed by 5 bases and 0 bases, with 11 bases remaining between them. The germline gives CDR1 MNHEY, CDR2 SVGAGI. This CDR3 comprises 15 residues. Here the CDR3 reads CASSLSVTSYNEQFF. The CDR3 DNA reads as TGTGCCAGCAGTCTTAGCGTGACCTCCTACAATGAGCAGTTCTTC.

The V gene is TRBV6-5, the J gene TRBJ2-5; 7 bases are a match to TRBD2. From germline, CDR1 is MNHEY and CDR2 SVGAGI. The junction had 12 bases not matched to a gene; V was cut back by 6 bases and J by 5 bases. CDR3 length: 15 residues. CDR3 amino acids: CASSPAQMGGETQYF. The DNA of the CDR3 is TGTGCCAGCAGCCCGGCCCAAATGGGAGGGGAGACCCAGTACTTC.

This clone was counted once. J is TRBJ2-2 and V is TRBV6-5; D is perhaps TRBD2 (6 bases). The CDR3 is made up of 15 amino acids. Germline V gene lookup returns CDR1 MNHEY and CDR2 SVGAGI. Trimming removed 0 bases from V and 1 base from J, with 6 bases in between. The CDR3 DNA follows: TGTGCCAGCAGTTACTCGCGGGGGAACACCGGGGAGCTGTTTTTT. It translates to CASSYSRGNTGELFF.

As to this clone: Different DNA sequences within this sample yield the same CDR3. The V call is TRBV9, the J call TRBJ1-1, with 7 bases aligning to TRBD1. V trimming: 0 bases; J trimming: 1 base; junction bases outside the gene matches: 0. The length of the CDR3 is 14 residues. Germline loops: CDR1 SGDLS, CDR2 YYNGEE. CDR3 sequence reads: CASSVGTGNTEAFF. The CDR3 nucleotides read TGTGCCAGCAGCGTAGGGACAGGGAACACTGAAGCTTTCTTT.

This clone was seen just once. The rearrangement uses TRBV9 and TRBJ2-7; maybe TRBD2 (6 bases). V lost 3 bases to trimming and J lost 3 bases, with 13 bases between them. This CDR3 is built from 14 residues. The V gene's germline CDR1 is SGDLS and CDR2 YYNGEE. The CDR3 bases are TGTGCCAGCAGCGAACTAGCCATCGACTACGAGCAGTACTTC. Its translation: CASSELAIDYEQYF.

The genes are TRBV5-1 and TRBJ2-3; D may be TRBD1 or TRBD2 (5 bases each). V was cut by 5 bases and J by 8 bases, with 12 bases left in between. This CDR3 region has 12 residues. CDR1 and CDR2 from the germline V gene are SGHRS and YFSETQ. The CDR3 nucleotides read TGCGCCAGCAGAGGGGACGAACTTACGCAGTATTTT. It yields the protein CASRGDELTQYF.

The CDR3: CASSMGQETQYF. The CDR3 coding sequence is TGTGCCAGCAGCATGGGTCAAGAGACCCAGTACTTC. This chain uses TRBV5-5 with TRBJ2-5; D not resolved. The CDR3 totals 12 residues. Trimming stripped 4 bases from V and 2 bases from J, with 6 bases between. The germline V gene encodes CDR1 SGHKS and CDR2 YYEKEE (reference sequence).

This clone was counted only a few times. The chain has TRBV27 and TRBJ2-6; D gene unclear. V was trimmed by 2 bases and J by 4 bases, leaving 3 bases between them. Germline V gene sequence: CDR1 MNHEY, CDR2 SMNVEV (reference sequence). The CDR3 is made up of 13 amino acids. The CDR3 DNA reads TGTGCCAGCAGTTTAGACGGGGCCAACGTCCTGACTTTC. This gives the protein CASSLDGANVLTF.

The rearrangement uses TRBV7-9 and TRBJ2-1; D unresolved. CDR1 is SEHNR and CDR2 is FQNEAQ in the germline V gene (reference sequence). V lost 6 bases and J 9 bases, leaving 12 bases between the germline ends. The CDR3 totals 12 residues. The CDR3 coding sequence is TGTGCCAGCAGTTCGGGCGGTGGTGAGCAGTTCTTC. Translated: CASSSGGGEQFF.

This clone was detected a few times. The chain employs TRBV14 and TRBJ2-2, with 10 bases matching TRBD1. The V gene's germline CDR1 is SGHDN and CDR2 FVKESK. V was pared by 2 bases and J by 8 bases, with 8 bases of the junction left unmatched. The CDR3 spans 16 residues. CDR3 sequence reads: CASSQRQTGGQGELFF. CDR3 bases: TGTGCCAGCAGCCAAAGACAGACAGGGGGCCAAGGGGAGCTGTTTTTT.

V gene TRBV2 combines with J gene TRBJ1-2; D not resolved. The length of the CDR3 is 11 residues. Trimming left V 7 bases short and J 7 bases short, with 10 bases between. The germline V gene has CDR1 SNHLY and CDR2 FYNNEI. The CDR3 nucleotides are TGTGCCAGCATCCAAGCAAGTGGCTACACCTTC. Translation: CASIQASGYTF.

In nucleotides, the CDR3 is TGTGCCAGTAGTATCGACGGCAACTCTGGAAACACCATATATTTT. Protein: CASSIDGNSGNTIYF. This chain joins TRBV19 and TRBJ1-3; D ambiguous. Germline V gene sequence: CDR1 LNHDA, CDR2 SQIVND (reference sequence). The V end was cut by 3 bases, the J end by 0 bases, with 9 bases between. This CDR3 comprises 15 residues.

The CDR3 is CASSIAWGGYEQYF. DNA for the CDR3: TGTGCCAGTAGTATAGCTTGGGGAGGGTACGAGCAGTACTTC. The chain is built from TRBV19 and TRBJ2-7, with 7 bases aligning to TRBD2. Losses at the gene ends were 1 base for V and 4 bases for J; bases not matched to a gene: 4. The CDR3 consists of 14 residues. The germline CDR1 and CDR2 sequences are LNHDA and SQIVND (reference sequence).

This chain links TRBV7-2 with TRBJ2-5; 9 bases align to TRBD2. After removal of 4 bases from V and 5 bases from J, the junction contained 8 bases not matched to a gene. CDR3 length equals 15 residues. Germline V gene lookup returns CDR1 SGHTA and CDR2 FQGNSA. The CDR3 loop is CASSSYSGGRETQYF. The CDR3 bases are TGTGCCAGCAGCTCCTATAGCGGGGGACGGGAGACCCAGTACTTC.

The V gene is TRBV11-1, the J gene TRBJ2-1; 7 positions agree with TRBD2. The CDR3 totals 16 residues. CDR1 is SGHAT and CDR2 is FQDESV in the germline V gene (reference sequence). J was trimmed by 6 bases and V by 5 bases; bases with no gene match: 13. The CDR3 sequence is CASSPGRTSYPNEQFF. In nucleotides, the CDR3 is TGTGCCAGCAGCCCTGGTCGGACTAGTTATCCCAATGAGCAGTTCTTC.

The chain couples TRBV5-4 to TRBJ1-1, with D unresolved. V was cut by 7 bases and J by 5 bases, with 18 bases left in between. Germline V lookup: CDR1 SGHNT, CDR2 YYREEE (reference sequence). The CDR3 consists of 14 residues. The CDR3 region has the DNA TGTGCCAGCTCCTTCCTTGGGTCGGGTACTGAAGCTTTCTTT. Amino acids: CASSFLGSGTEAFF. Together with reference TRBV5-4 and TRBJ1-1, the CDR3 gives the full variable domain: ETGVTQSPTHLIKTRGQQVTLRCSSQSGHNTVSWYQQALGQGPQFIFQYYREEENGRGNFPPRFSGLQFPNYSSELNVNALELDDSALYLCASSFLGSGTEAFFGQGTRLTVV.

CDR3 DNA: TGTGCCAGCAGCTTAACAGATACGCAGTATTTT. It is translated as CASSLTDTQYF. The genes are TRBV7-3 and TRBJ2-3; D is undetermined. CDR1 and CDR2 (germline): SGHTA, FQGTGA. V dropped 0 bases and J dropped 5 bases, with 0 bases sitting between them. This CDR3 is 11 amino acids long.

The chain has TRBV9 and TRBJ2-7; maybe TRBD2 (7 bases). The CDR3 is made up of 16 amino acids. The ends were cut back, 7 bases at V and 5 bases at J, with 25 bases in the middle. Germline values: CDR1 SGDLS, CDR2 YYNGEE. DNA for the CDR3: TGTGCCAGCTCCCCGATACGAGGGGGGGCGCGGGACGAGCAGTACTTC. This encodes CASSPIRGGARDEQYF. Using reference TRBV9 and TRBJ2-7 for the parts outside the CDR3, the full variable domain is DSGVTQTPKHLITATGQRVTLRCSPRSGDLSVYWYQQSLDQGLQFLIQYYNGEERAKGNILERFSAQQFPDLHSELNLSSLELGDSALYFCASSPIRGGARDEQYFGPGTRLTVT.

V gene TRBV19 combines with J gene TRBJ1-2; TRBD1 aligns across 10 bases. The CDR3 runs to 14 residues. V lost 1 base to trimming and J lost 4 bases; unmatched junction nucleotides: 0. Looked up from germline, CDR1 is LNHDA and CDR2 is SQIVND (reference sequence). CDR3 bases: TGTGCCAGTAGTATAGGGACAGGGGGCTATGGCTACACCTTC. Amino acids: CASSIGTGGYGYTF.

This clone was counted a few times. This chain joins TRBV25-1 and TRBJ2-1; weak D call: TRBD2 (5 bases). Germline V gives CDR1 MGHDK, CDR2 SYGVNS. V lost 6 bases, J lost 0 bases, and 21 bases lay in between. This CDR3 is 18 amino acids long. CDR3 sequence (DNA): TGTGCCAGCAGCGAGAGAACGGGGATAGCGAGCTCCTACAATGAGCAGTTCTTC. It yields the protein CASSERTGIASSYNEQFF.

The chain couples TRBV6-5 to TRBJ1-1; maybe TRBD1 (5 bases). The CDR3 consists of 13 residues. Germline V lookup: CDR1 MNHEY, CDR2 SVGAGI. V shed 5 bases and J shed 4 bases, with 11 bases lying between them. Here the CDR3 DNA reads TGTGCCAGCAGTACAGGAGTAGGCACTGAAGCTTTCTTT. Residues: CASSTGVGTEAFF.

V gene TRBV27 combines with J gene TRBJ2-2; D could derive from TRBD1 or TRBD2 (5 bases each). V lost 1 base, J lost 4 bases, and 13 bases lay in between. The CDR3 totals 16 residues. Germline V CDR1 and CDR2: MNHEY, SMNVEV (reference sequence). CDR3 nucleotides: TGTGCCAGCAGTTTATGGGGGATAGGGACCACCGGGGAGCTGTTTTTT. This sequence encodes CASSLWGIGTTGELFF.

The rearrangement joins TRBV6-1 to TRBJ2-1, with D possibly matching TRBD2 (7 bases). V gave up 10 bases and J gave up 5 bases, with 21 bases separating them. Per germline, CDR1 MNHNS and CDR2 SASEGT. The CDR3 length is 15 residues. The CDR3 DNA is TGTGCCACCGGGGAGAGGGGAGGGGGAAACAATGAGCAGTTCTTC. Its protein is CATGERGGGNNEQFF.

The rearrangement uses TRBV9 and TRBJ2-5; 12 bases map to TRBD2. The DNA end is more similar to TRBJ2-7, so the J call may be wrong. CDR3 length equals 15 residues. From germline, CDR1 is SGDLS and CDR2 YYNGEE. This chain's CDR3 is CASSVASGGAYEQYF. CDR3 nucleotides: TGTGCCAGCAGCGTAGCTAGCGGGGGGGCCTACGAGCAGTACTTC.